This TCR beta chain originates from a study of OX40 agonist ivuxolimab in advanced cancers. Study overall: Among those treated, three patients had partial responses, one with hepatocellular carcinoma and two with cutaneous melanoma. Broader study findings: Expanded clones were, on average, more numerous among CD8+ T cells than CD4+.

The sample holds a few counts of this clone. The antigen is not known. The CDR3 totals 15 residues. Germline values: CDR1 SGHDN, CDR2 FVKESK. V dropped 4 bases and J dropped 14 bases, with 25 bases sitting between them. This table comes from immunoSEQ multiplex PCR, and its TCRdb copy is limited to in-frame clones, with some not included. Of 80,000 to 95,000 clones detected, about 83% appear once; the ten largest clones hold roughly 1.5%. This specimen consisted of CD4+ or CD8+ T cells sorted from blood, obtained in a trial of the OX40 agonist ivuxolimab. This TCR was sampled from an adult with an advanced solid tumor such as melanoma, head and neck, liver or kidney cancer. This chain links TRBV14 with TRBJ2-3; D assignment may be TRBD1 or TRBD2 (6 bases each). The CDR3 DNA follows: TGTGCCAGCAGCCCACCATCGGCGGGACAAAAAGAACGGTATTTT. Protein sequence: CASSPPSAGQKERYF.